Listed below are T cell receptor beta chains from one sample, sequenced in a study of blood T cells in healthy people across ages. MiXCR, applied by TCRdb to the 5' RACE reads, yields one record per CDR3 protein. This sample has nearly 1 million distinct CDR3 sequences, with roughly 51% found just once. Source material: blood. These receptors were taken from a woman aged 55 to 70 in good health. CDR3s include the opening cysteine and the closing phenylalanine or tryptophan. Fields, in order: V gene, J gene, CDR3 length, D gene, clone size, CDR3 protein, CDR3 DNA. A D gene is named only where the DNA matches it firmly. Part of the rows lack a size; the others show once, few, many or a class for expanded clones.

TRBV6-1	TRBJ2-3	17	-	few	CASSPPPVGVASDTQYF	TGTGCCAGCAGCCCCCCGCCGGTCGGGGTAGCATCAGATACGCAGTATTTT
TRBV2	TRBJ1-5	13	-	-	CASSVGVNQPQHF	TGTGCCAGCAGTGTGGGCGTCAATCAGCCCCAGCATTTT
TRBV7-2	TRBJ2-7	16	TRBD1	few	CASRLALGQALYEQYF	TGTGCCAGCCGCTTAGCTCTCGGACAGGCCTTATACGAGCAGTACTTC
TRBV5-4	TRBJ2-5	16	TRBD2	few	CASSFRPSGQWGTQYF	TGTGCCAGCAGCTTCCGTCCTAGCGGCCAATGGGGGACCCAGTACTTC
TRBV3-1	TRBJ1-2	14	-	few	CASTQWPANYGYTF	TGTGCCAGCACCCAATGGCCAGCTAACTATGGCTACACCTTC
TRBV5-1	TRBJ2-3	18	TRBD1	once	CASSSYPPGQGGTDTQYF	TGCGCCAGCAGCTCCTATCCCCCGGGACAGGGTGGTACAGATACGCAGTATTTT
TRBV4-2	TRBJ2-7	16	TRBD2	many	CASSQDGTSGSYEQYF	TGTGCCAGCAGCCAAGATGGAACTAGCGGGAGTTACGAGCAGTACTTC
TRBV10-3	TRBJ1-3	17	-	-	CAISESSPGAGGNTIYF	TGTGCCATCAGTGAGTCGAGCCCGGGGGCAGGAGGAAACACCATATATTTT
TRBV6-6	TRBJ1-4	17	TRBD1	-	CASSYSSGTGVYEKLFF	TGTGCCAGCAGTTACTCTAGTGGGACAGGGGTCTATGAAAAACTGTTTTTT
TRBV11-3	TRBJ2-7	15	TRBD1	-	CASSLNRDRAHEQYF	TGTGCCAGCAGCCTCAACCGGGACAGGGCCCACGAGCAGTACTTC
TRBV5-6	TRBJ2-7	14	-	-	CASSPYQGSHEQYF	TGTGCCAGCAGCCCGTACCAGGGATCCCACGAGCAGTACTTC
TRBV12-3/TRBV12-4	TRBJ2-5	15	-	-	CASSLAAPQWETQYF	TGTGCCAGCAGTTTAGCGGCACCTCAATGGGAGACCCAGTACTTC
TRBV2	TRBJ1-5	12	-	-	CASTQGNQPQHF	TGTGCCAGCACGCAGGGCAATCAGCCCCAGCATTTT
TRBV7-2	TRBJ1-1	13	-	few	CASTSGGGPEAFF	TGTGCCAGCACCTCCGGGGGAGGGCCTGAAGCTTTCTTT
TRBV7-2	TRBJ2-5	15	TRBD1	-	CASSPTGGIRETQYF	TGTGCCAGCAGCCCGACAGGGGGCATTCGAGAGACCCAGTACTTC
TRBV7-9	TRBJ2-3	20	TRBD2	-	CASSSTVLAVGRARTDTQYF	TGTGCCAGCAGCTCCACCGTCTTGGCAGTCGGGAGGGCTCGCACAGATACGCAGTATTTT
TRBV12-3/TRBV12-4	TRBJ2-1	15	TRBD2	-	CASSLGRTKNNEQFF	TGTGCCAGCAGTCTCGGGAGGACAAAGAACAATGAGCAGTTCTTC
TRBV6-5	TRBJ1-5	15	-	-	CASSYDSYSNQPQHF	TGTGCCAGCAGTTACGACAGCTATAGCAATCAGCCCCAGCATTTT